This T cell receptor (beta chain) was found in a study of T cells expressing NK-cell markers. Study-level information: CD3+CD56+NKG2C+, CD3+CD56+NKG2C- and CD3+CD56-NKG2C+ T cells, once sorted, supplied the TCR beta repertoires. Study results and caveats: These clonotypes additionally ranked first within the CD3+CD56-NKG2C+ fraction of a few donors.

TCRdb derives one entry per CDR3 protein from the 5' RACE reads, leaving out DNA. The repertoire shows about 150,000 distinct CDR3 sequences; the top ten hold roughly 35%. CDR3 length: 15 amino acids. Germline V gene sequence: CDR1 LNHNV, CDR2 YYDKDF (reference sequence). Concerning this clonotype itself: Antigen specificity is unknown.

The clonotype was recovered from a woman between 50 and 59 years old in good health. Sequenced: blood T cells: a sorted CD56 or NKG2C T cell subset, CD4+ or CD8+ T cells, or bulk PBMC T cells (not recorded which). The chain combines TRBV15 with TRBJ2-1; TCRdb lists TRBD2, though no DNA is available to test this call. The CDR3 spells CATSISGSFYNEQFF.